A single sample gave rise to the 8 T cell receptor beta chains below, sequenced in a study of CD8+ T cells in alopecia areata. After isolation, RNA underwent reverse transcription to generate cDNA as the sequencing template. Method: immunoSEQ multiplex PCR; TCRdb's copy keeps in-frame clones and lacks some. The data show roughly 150,000 clones, around 55% seen once. Source material: CD4+ T cells sorted from blood. These receptors were obtained from a human donor in good health.

This clone turned up a few times. J is TRBJ1-3 and V is TRBV29-1, with TRBD1 matching 8 bases. CDR1 and CDR2 (germline): SQVTM, ANQGSEA. There are 16 residues in the CDR3. Unmatched junction bases numbered 8, after V lost 4 bases and J lost 0 bases. The CDR3 nucleotides read TGCAGCGTTGTTACTAGGACAGGGTCCTCTGGAAACACCATATATTTT. Translated: CSVVTRTGSSGNTIYF.

The chain couples TRBV28 to TRBJ2-7; tentatively, D is TRBD1 (6 bases). The germline V and J ends were trimmed by 4 bases and 2 bases, with 12 bases remaining between them. This CDR3 is built from 14 residues. Germline V CDR1 and CDR2: MDHEN, SYDVKM. CDR3 in amino acids: CASSSNRATYEQYF. CDR3 DNA sequence: TGTGCCAGCAGTTCTAACAGGGCCACCTACGAGCAGTACTTC.

The V gene is TRBV28, the J gene TRBJ2-7, with TRBD2 identical over 8 bases. Per the germline V gene, CDR1 is MDHEN and CDR2 is SYDVKM. J gave up 4 bases and V 3 bases, and 8 bases lay outside the gene matches. The CDR3 loop spans 15 amino acids. The CDR3 bases are TGTGCCAGCAGTTTGCGGGAGGTACTCATGTACGAGCAGTACTTC. Translation gives CASSLREVLMYEQYF.

This chain joins TRBV6-1 and TRBJ1-2; 7 bases line up with TRBD1. This CDR3 region has 17 residues. V dropped 4 bases and J dropped 0; count of bases not matched to a gene: 11. CDR1 and CDR2 from the germline V gene are MNHNS and SASEGT. The CDR3 here is CASSGQLSGGSNYGYTF. The DNA for the CDR3 is TGTGCCAGCAGTGGCCAGCTCTCAGGGGGATCTAACTATGGCTACACCTTC.

The chain couples TRBV6-1 to TRBJ2-4, with TRBD2 identical over 7 bases. Germline V gene data show CDR1 as MNHNS and CDR2 as SASEGT. The CDR3 extends over 15 amino acids. V lost 4 bases, J lost 0 bases, and 3 bases stayed unmatched. In DNA, the CDR3 is TGTGCCAGCAGTGGGGGCGGGGGAGCCAAAAACATTCAGTACTTC. Amino acids: CASSGGGGAKNIQYF.

The CDR3 protein is CASSYDSNQPQHF. The CDR3 nucleotides are TGTGCCAGCAGTTACGACAGCAATCAGCCCCAGCATTTT. The V call is TRBV6-5, the J call TRBJ1-5; unclear D gene. In germline, CDR1 is MNHEY, CDR2 SVGAGI. Trimming stripped 2 bases from V and 1 base from J, with 3 bases between. The CDR3 consists of 13 residues.

The table lists this clone with a few counts. This rearrangement joins TRBV29-1 to TRBJ2-1; the match to TRBD1 covers 8 bases. Per germline, CDR1 SQVTM and CDR2 ANQGSEA. This CDR3 is 14 amino acids long. V was clipped by 7 bases and J by 6 bases; unmatched bases: 11. The CDR3 reads CSAAPTGGGNEQFF. The CDR3, as DNA: TGCAGCGCGGCCCCTACAGGGGGAGGCAATGAGCAGTTCTTC.

This clone was observed once. V gene TRBV27 combines with J gene TRBJ2-3, with a possible D match to TRBD1 (5 bases). Trimming took off 5 bases at V and 5 bases at J, with 5 bases between the two ends. CDR3 length: 11 amino acids. Germline-derived CDR1 and CDR2 are MNHEY and SMNVEV (reference sequence). The CDR3 protein is CASSRGDTQYF. CDR3 DNA: TGTGCCAGCAGTAGGGGAGATACGCAGTATTTT.